The next 4 T cell receptor beta chains were all read from a single sample in a study of blood T cell repertoires in COVID-19. Libraries were prepared by immunoSEQ multiplex PCR; TCRdb keeps only in-frame clonotypes and omits some of them. This sample carries approximately 130,000 clones, more than 80% of them seen once, and the ten largest clones take around 4.7%. The sample was peripheral blood. The origin of the receptors is a human donor in a cohort sampled during active COVID-19.

The rearrangement uses TRBV5-4 and TRBJ2-3; 7 bases map to TRBD2. Germline V gene lookup returns CDR1 SGHNT and CDR2 YYREEE (reference sequence). CDR3 size: 15 residues. CDR3 nucleotides: TGTGGGGGCAGCTCGGGGGGTTCGAACACAGATACGCAGTATTTT. As protein: CGGSSGGSNTDTQYF.

This chain uses TRBV24-1 with TRBJ2-1, with D perhaps matching TRBD2 (6 bases). CDR1 and CDR2 from the germline V gene are KGHDR and SFDVKD. This CDR3 has 14 amino acids. V was trimmed by 9 bases and J by 5 bases, leaving 16 bases between them. CDR3 sequence reads: CATGSPGRHNEQFF. CDR3 bases: TGTGCCACCGGATCCCCCGGGAGACACAATGAGCAGTTCTTC.

This chain uses TRBV7-9 with TRBJ1-6, with D possibly matching TRBD1 (5 bases). The V end lost 4 bases, the J end lost 7 bases, and 11 bases lay between the germline ends. CDR3 size: 14 residues. Germline CDR1 is SEHNR and CDR2 is FQNEAQ (reference sequence). The CDR3 sequence is CASSSTESNSPLHF. The CDR3 DNA reads as TGTGCCAGCAGCTCGACAGAGTCCAATTCACCCCTCCACTTT.

This chain links TRBV6-2 or TRBV6-3 with TRBJ2-1; possibly TRBD1 for D (6 bases). The CDR3 has 17 amino acids. Trimming shortened V by 2 bases and J by 6 bases, and 20 bases separated the two germline ends. Germline-derived CDR1 and CDR2 are MNHEY and SVGEGT. Here the CDR3 reads CASSYRGVGAQANEQFF. The CDR3, as DNA: TGTGCCAGCAGTTACCGAGGGGTGGGGGCCCAGGCCAATGAGCAGTTCTTC.